The 15 T cell receptor beta chains below were found in one sample sequenced in a study of lymphopenia after photon versus proton radiotherapy. TCRdb keeps only in-frame clones here, not all; method: immunoSEQ multiplex PCR. The sample contains about 65,000 clones, over 80% of which appear only once. The specimen was peripheral blood, collected from a patient treated with proton-based radiotherapy. The receptors shown here come from a man older than 75 with esophageal cancer.

The rearrangement links TRBV7-6 to TRBJ1-3, with D perhaps matching TRBD1 (5 bases). Trimming cost V 0 bases and J 4 bases, with 16 bases left between them. The CDR3 is made up of 17 amino acids. Germline CDR1 SGHVS, CDR2 FNYEAQ. The CDR3 DNA reads as TGTGCCAGCAGCTTAGCCCAACAGGCCTCGAGGGGAAACACCATATATTTT. It translates to CASSLAQQASRGNTIYF.

V gene TRBV7-3 combines with J gene TRBJ2-2; 10 bases align to TRBD2. The CDR3 length is 16 residues. The trim removed 5 bases at V and 4 bases at J, leaving 7 bases unmatched. Germline-derived CDR1 and CDR2 are SGHTA and FQGTGA. CDR3 coding DNA: TGTGCCAGCAGCCCAAGCGGGGGGGCGGCCACCGGGGAGCTGTTTTTT. Translating gives CASSPSGGAATGELFF.

The J gene is TRBJ2-3, the V gene TRBV25-1; D is possibly TRBD1 (6 bases). V lost 1 base and J 4 bases, leaving 12 bases between the germline ends. The CDR3 has 15 amino acids. In germline, CDR1 is MGHDK, CDR2 SYGVNS. The CDR3 loop reads CASSELQGMPDTQYF. The CDR3 nucleotides read TGTGCCAGCAGTGAATTGCAGGGGATGCCAGATACGCAGTATTTT. Based on the CDR3 plus reference TRBV25-1 and TRBJ2-3, the full variable domain is EADIYQTPRYLVIGTGKKITLECSQTMGHDKMYWYQQDPGMELHLIHYSYGVNSTEKGDLSSESTVSRIRTEHFPLTLESARPSHTSQYLCASSELQGMPDTQYFGPGTRLTVL.

The gene calls are TRBV19 and TRBJ2-5; 10 nucleotides align to TRBD1. The CDR3 length is 15 residues. V lost 4 bases to trimming and J lost 4 bases; unmatched junction nucleotides: 6. CDR1 is LNHDA and CDR2 is SQIVND in the germline V gene (reference sequence). The CDR3 loop is CASSTRQGAGETQYF. DNA of the CDR3: TGTGCCAGTAGTACACGACAGGGGGCGGGAGAGACCCAGTACTTC.

As concerns this clone: One junction end does not reproduce the germline sequence, and a read error may be involved. The rearrangement joins TRBV7-9 to TRBJ2-7, with 10 bases lining up with TRBD1. The CDR3 totals 16 residues. CDR1 is SEHNR, CDR2 FQNEAQ, per germline (reference sequence). Written as DNA, the CDR3 is TGTGCCAGCAGCTTAGGACAGGGGGCGCGGACCTACGGGCAGTACTTC. Translating gives CASSLGQGARTYGQYF.

J is TRBJ1-1 and V is TRBV30; 8 positions match TRBD1. Germline loops: CDR1 GTSNPN, CDR2 SVGIG (reference sequence). The CDR3 is 14 amino acids. The V segment lost 3 bases and the J segment 3 bases; nucleotides outside the gene matches: 6. Here the CDR3 reads CAWRADRVDTEAFF. DNA for the CDR3: TGTGCCTGGAGGGCGGACAGGGTGGACACTGAAGCTTTCTTT.

The rearrangement joins TRBV9 to TRBJ1-1; D perhaps matches TRBD1 (6 bases). The CDR3 has 15 amino acids. CDR1 SGDLS and CDR2 YYNGEE come from the germline V gene. V lost 4 bases, J lost 4 bases, and 17 bases lay in between. The CDR3 DNA reads TGTGCCAGCAGCCCATATCCGGGGGCGAGCACTGAAGCTTTCTTT. Protein: CASSPYPGASTEAFF.

The chain uses TRBV9 and TRBJ1-3, with 7 bases fitting TRBD1. Germline-derived CDR1 and CDR2 are SGDLS and YYNGEE. The CDR3 spans 17 residues. Trimming removed 2 bases from V and 3 bases from J; junction bases left unmatched: 11. The CDR3 DNA sequence: TGTGCCAGCAGCGTGGGGGAAGGGGGCGCGGGTGGAAACACCATATATTTT. It translates to CASSVGEGGAGGNTIYF. Full variable domain (rest looked up from reference TRBV9 and TRBJ1-3): DSGVTQTPKHLITATGQRVTLRCSPRSGDLSVYWYQQSLDQGLQFLIQYYNGEERAKGNILERFSAQQFPDLHSELNLSSLELGDSALYFCASSVGEGGAGGNTIYFGEGSWLTVV.

The chain has TRBV11-2 and TRBJ2-5; 14 bases are a match to TRBD2. CDR1 and CDR2 (germline): SGHAT, FQNNGV. J was trimmed by 4 bases and V by 5 bases; bases with no gene match: 9. This CDR3 spans 17 amino acids. CDR3 region: CASSLTSGRVGRETQYF. CDR3 in DNA: TGTGCCAGCAGCCTGACTAGCGGGAGGGTGGGAAGAGAGACCCAGTACTTC.

V gene TRBV7-9 combines with J gene TRBJ2-5, with 11 bases identical to TRBD2. The V gene end was trimmed by 4 bases and the J gene end by 5 bases; junction bases not matched to a gene: 9. The length of the CDR3 is 16 residues. CDR1 and CDR2 from the germline V gene are SEHNR and FQNEAQ (reference sequence). The chain's CDR3 is CASSSRLAGPGETQYF. The CDR3 nucleotides read TGTGCCAGCAGCTCAAGACTAGCGGGGCCCGGGGAGACCCAGTACTTC. Full variable domain (rest looked up from reference TRBV7-9 and TRBJ2-5): DTGVSQNPRHKITKRGQNVTFRCDPISEHNRLYWYRQTLGQGPEFLTYFQNEAQLEKSRLLSDRFSAERPKGSFSTLEIQRTEQGDSAMYLCASSSRLAGPGETQYFGPGTRLLVL.

The chain combines TRBV7-9 with TRBJ1-2, with TRBD1 matching over 7 bases. The V segment lost 5 bases and the J segment 2 bases; nucleotides outside the gene matches: 8. The CDR3 runs to 15 residues. CDR1 and CDR2 from the germline V gene are SEHNR and FQNEAQ (reference sequence). This CDR3 is CASSAGTATNYGYTF. The DNA of the CDR3 is TGTGCCAGCAGCGCCGGGACAGCCACCAACTATGGCTACACCTTC.

This sequence joins TRBV7-2 and TRBJ1-1; a possible D gene is TRBD1 (5 bases). This CDR3 is 14 amino acids long. Looked up from germline, CDR1 is SGHTA and CDR2 is FQGNSA. Trimming removed 5 bases at V and 4 bases at J, with 14 bases between. The CDR3 is CASSTVGRSTEAFF. The CDR3 coding sequence is TGTGCCAGCAGCACCGTGGGACGGAGCACTGAAGCTTTCTTT. The full variable domain, its missing parts supplied by reference TRBV7-2 and TRBJ1-1, is GAGVSQSPSNKVTEKGKDVELRCDPISGHTALYWYRQSLGQGLEFLIYFQGNSAPDKSGLPSDRFSAERTGGSVSTLTIQRTQQEDSAVYLCASSTVGRSTEAFFGQGTRLTVV.

A note on this clone: Other DNA sequences in the sample encode the same CDR3. This chain joins TRBV11-3 and TRBJ2-2, with D perhaps TRBD1 (6 bases). Germline-derived CDR1 and CDR2 are SGHNT and YENEEA. The CDR3 consists of 15 residues. Trimming stripped 9 bases from V and 0 bases from J, with 14 bases between. The CDR3: CASSPGHANTGELFF. CDR3 coding DNA: TGTGCCAGTAGCCCGGGACATGCGAACACCGGGGAGCTGTTTTTT.

CDR3 in amino acids: CASSYSRGYNEQFF. The DNA of the CDR3 is TGTGCCAGCAGTTACTCGAGGGGTTACAATGAGCAGTTCTTC. The chain uses TRBV6-6 and TRBJ2-1, with D perhaps TRBD1 or TRBD2 (5 bases each). Germline V gene data show CDR1 as MNHNY and CDR2 as SVGAGI (reference sequence). V was pared by 0 bases and J by 4 bases, with 7 bases between. The CDR3 is 14 amino acids.

The chain carries TRBV29-1 and TRBJ2-7, with TRBD1 matching 9 bases. The V gene's germline CDR1 is SQVTM and CDR2 ANQGSEA. The length of the CDR3 is 15 residues. Trimming at V came to 4 bases and at J to 1 base, leaving 8 bases not matched to a gene. The CDR3 protein is CSVAPGTGISYEQYF. CDR3 DNA sequence: TGCAGCGTTGCCCCCGGGACAGGGATTTCCTACGAGCAGTACTTC.